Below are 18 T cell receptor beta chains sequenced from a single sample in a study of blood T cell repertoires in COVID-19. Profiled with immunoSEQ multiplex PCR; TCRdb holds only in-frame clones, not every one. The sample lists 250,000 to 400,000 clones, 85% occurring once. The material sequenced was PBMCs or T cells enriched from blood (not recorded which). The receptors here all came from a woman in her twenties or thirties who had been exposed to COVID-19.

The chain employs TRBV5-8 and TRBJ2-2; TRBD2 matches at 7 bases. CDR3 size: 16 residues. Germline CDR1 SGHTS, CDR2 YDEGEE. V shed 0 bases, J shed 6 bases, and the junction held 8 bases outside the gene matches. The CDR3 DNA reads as TGTGCCAGCAGCTTGGGACTAGCAATTACTGCCGGGGAGCTGTTTTTT. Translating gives CASSLGLAITAGELFF.

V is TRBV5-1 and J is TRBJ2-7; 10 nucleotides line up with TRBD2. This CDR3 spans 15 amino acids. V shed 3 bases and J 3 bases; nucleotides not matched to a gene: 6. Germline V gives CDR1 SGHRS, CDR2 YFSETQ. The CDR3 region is CASSSTLAGVYEQYF. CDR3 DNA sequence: TGCGCCAGCAGCTCCACCCTAGCGGGGGTCTACGAGCAGTACTTC.

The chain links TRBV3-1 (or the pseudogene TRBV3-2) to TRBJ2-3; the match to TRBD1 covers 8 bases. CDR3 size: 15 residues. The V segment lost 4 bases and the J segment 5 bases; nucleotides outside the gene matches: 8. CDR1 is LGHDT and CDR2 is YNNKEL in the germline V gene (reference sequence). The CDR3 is CASSLAWTGQDTQYF. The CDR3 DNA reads TGTGCCAGCAGCCTAGCCTGGACAGGGCAAGATACGCAGTATTTT.

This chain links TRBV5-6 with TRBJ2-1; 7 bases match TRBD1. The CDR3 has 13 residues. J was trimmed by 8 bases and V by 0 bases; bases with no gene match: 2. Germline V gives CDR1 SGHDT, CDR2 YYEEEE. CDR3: CASSLGGGDEQFF. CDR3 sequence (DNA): TGTGCCAGCAGCTTGGGAGGGGGCGATGAGCAGTTCTTC.

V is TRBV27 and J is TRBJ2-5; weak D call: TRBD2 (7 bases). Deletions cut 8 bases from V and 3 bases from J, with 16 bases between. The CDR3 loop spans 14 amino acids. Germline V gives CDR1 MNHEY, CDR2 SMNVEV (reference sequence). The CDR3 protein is CASRPGGHKETQYF. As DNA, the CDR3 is TGTGCCAGCCGACCGGGGGGACACAAAGAGACCCAGTACTTC.

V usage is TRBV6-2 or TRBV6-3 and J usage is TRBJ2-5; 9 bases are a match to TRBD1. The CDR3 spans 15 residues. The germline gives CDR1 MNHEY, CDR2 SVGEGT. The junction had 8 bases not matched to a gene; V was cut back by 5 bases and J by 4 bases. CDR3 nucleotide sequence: TGTGCCAGCAGTAAACGGACAGGGGCGGGAGAGACCCAGTACTTC. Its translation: CASSKRTGAGETQYF.

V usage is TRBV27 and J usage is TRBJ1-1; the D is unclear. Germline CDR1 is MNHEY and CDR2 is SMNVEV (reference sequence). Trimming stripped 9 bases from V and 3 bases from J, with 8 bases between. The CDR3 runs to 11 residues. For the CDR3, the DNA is TGTGCCAGTGGTCAGTACACTGAAGCTTTCTTT. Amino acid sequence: CASGQYTEAFF.

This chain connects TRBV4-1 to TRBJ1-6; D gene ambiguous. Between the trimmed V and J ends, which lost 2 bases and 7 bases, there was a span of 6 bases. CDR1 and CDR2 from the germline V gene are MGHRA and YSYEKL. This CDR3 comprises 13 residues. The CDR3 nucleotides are TGCGCCAGCAGCCAAACGGTGAATTCACCCCTCCACTTT. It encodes CASSQTVNSPLHF.

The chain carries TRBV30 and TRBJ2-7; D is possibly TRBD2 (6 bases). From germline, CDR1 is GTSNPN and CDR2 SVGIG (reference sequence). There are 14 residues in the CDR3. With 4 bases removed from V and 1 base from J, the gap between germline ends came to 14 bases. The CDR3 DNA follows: TGTGCCTGGACCATAGCGGCCGCTTCCTACGAGCAGTACTTC. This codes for CAWTIAAASYEQYF.

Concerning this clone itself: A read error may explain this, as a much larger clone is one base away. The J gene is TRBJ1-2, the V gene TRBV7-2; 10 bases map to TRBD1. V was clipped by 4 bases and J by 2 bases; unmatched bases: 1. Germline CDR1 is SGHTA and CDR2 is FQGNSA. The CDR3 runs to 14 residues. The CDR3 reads CASSWGQGNYGYTF. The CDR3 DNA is TGTGCCAGCAGCTGGGGACAGGGGAACTATGGCTACACCTTC.

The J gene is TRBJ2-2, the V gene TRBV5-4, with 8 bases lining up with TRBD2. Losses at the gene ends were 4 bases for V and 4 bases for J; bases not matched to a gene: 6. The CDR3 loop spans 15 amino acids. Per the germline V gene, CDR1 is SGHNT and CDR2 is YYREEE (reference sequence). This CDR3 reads CASSRTGLGTGELFF. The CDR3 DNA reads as TGTGCCAGCAGCAGGACGGGACTAGGCACCGGGGAGCTGTTTTTT.

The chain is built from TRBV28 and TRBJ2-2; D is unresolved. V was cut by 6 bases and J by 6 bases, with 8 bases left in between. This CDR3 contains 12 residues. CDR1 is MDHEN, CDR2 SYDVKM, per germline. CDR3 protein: CASSVEAGELFF. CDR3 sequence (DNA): TGTGCCAGCAGCGTAGAGGCCGGGGAGCTGTTTTTT.

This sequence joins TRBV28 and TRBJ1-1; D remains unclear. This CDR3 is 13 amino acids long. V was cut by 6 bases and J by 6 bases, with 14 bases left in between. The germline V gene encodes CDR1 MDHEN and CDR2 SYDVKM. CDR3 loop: CASSVGGRSEAFF. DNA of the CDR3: TGTGCCAGCAGCGTGGGAGGGCGGTCTGAAGCTTTCTTT.

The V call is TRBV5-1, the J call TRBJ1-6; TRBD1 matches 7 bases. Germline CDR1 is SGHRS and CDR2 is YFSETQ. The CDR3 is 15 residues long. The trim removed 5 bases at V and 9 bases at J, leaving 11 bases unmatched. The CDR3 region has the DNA TGCGCCAGCAGTCCCTGGGGGACAGAGAGTTCACCCCTCCACTTT. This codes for CASSPWGTESSPLHF. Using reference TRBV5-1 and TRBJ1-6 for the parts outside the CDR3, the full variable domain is KAGVTQTPRYLIKTRGQQVTLSCSPISGHRSVSWYQQTPGQGLQFLFEYFSETQRNKGNFPGRFSGRQFSNSRSEMNVSTLELGDSALYLCASSPWGTESSPLHFGNGTRLTVT.

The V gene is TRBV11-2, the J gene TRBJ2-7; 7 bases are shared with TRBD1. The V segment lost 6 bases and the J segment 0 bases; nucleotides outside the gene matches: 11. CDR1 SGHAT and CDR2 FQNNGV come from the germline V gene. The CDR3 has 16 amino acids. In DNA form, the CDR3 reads TGTGCCAGCAGACCCGGCCGGGACAGTAGCTCCTACGAGCAGTACTTC. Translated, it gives CASRPGRDSSSYEQYF.

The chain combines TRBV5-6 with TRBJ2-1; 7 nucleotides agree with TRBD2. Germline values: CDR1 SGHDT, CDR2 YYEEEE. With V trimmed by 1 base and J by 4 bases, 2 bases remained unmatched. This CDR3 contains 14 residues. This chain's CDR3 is CASSLPSGYNEQFF. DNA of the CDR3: TGTGCCAGCAGCTTGCCTAGCGGTTACAATGAGCAGTTCTTC. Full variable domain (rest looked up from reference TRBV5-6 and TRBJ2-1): DAGVTQSPTHLIKTRGQQVTLRCSPKSGHDTVSWYQQALGQGPQFIFQYYEEEERQRGNFPDRFSGHQFPNYSSELNVNALLLGDSALYLCASSLPSGYNEQFFGPGTRLTVL.

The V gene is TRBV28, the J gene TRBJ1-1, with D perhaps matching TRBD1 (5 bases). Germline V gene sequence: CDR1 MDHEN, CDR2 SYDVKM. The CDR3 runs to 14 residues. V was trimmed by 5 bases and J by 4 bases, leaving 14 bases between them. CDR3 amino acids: CASSPVGGGTEAFF. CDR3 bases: TGTGCCAGCAGTCCCGTCGGGGGAGGCACTGAAGCTTTCTTT. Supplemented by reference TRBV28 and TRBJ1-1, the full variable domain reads DVKVTQSSRYLVKRTGEKVFLECVQDMDHENMFWYRQDPGLGLRLIYFSYDVKMKEKGDIPEGYSVSREKKERFSLILESASTNQTSMYLCASSPVGGGTEAFFGQGTRLTVV.

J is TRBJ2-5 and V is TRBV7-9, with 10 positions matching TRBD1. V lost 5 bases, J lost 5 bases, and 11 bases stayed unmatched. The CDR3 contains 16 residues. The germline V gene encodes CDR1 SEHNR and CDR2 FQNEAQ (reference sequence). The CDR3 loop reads CASSLFYDRGRETQYF. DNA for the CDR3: TGTGCCAGCAGCCTATTTTACGACAGGGGGCGGGAGACCCAGTACTTC.